This T cell receptor (beta chain) was captured in a study of regulatory T cells in long-lasting Graves disease. There are many counts of this clonotype. Time point here: persistent/refractory GD, antithyroid drugs over 5 years with positive TRAb. The authors made the TCR library using RNA they extracted from PBMCs. CDR3-region Arm-PCR and iRepertoire HTBI primers produced the TCR beta libraries. TCRdb reprocessed the multiplex PCR reads with MiXCR, giving one entry per CDR3 protein. Here the sample spans fewer than 450,000 distinct CDR3 sequences, about a fifth being singletons. The CDR3 consists of 15 residues. Trimming took off 1 base at V and 2 bases at J, with 11 bases between the two ends.

The origin of this receptor is a female donor with Graves disease. The input for sequencing was peripheral blood mononuclear cells (PBMCs), taken when the disease was refractory, from a patient treated with antithyroid drugs. The chain has TRBV12-3 or TRBV12-4 and TRBJ1-1; D unclear. The CDR3 loop reads CASSLVGLSNTEAFF. In DNA, the CDR3 is TGTGCCAGCAGTTTAGTCGGGCTGAGTAACACTGAAGCTTTCTTT.